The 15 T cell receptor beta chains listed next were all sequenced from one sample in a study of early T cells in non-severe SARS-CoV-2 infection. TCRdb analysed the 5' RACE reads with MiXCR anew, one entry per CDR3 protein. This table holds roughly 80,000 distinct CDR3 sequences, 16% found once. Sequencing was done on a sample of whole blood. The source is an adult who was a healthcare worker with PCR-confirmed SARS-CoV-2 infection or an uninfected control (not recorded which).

The CDR3 region is CASSYEYGSSDEQYF. The CDR3 DNA sequence: TGTGCCAGCAGTTACGAGTACGGGAGTTCCGACGAGCAGTACTTC. This chain links TRBV6-6 with TRBJ2-7; tentatively, D is TRBD2 (6 bases). Germline V gene data show CDR1 as MNHNY and CDR2 as SVGAGI (reference sequence). V dropped 2 bases and J dropped 5 bases, with 16 bases sitting between them. The length of the CDR3 is 15 residues.

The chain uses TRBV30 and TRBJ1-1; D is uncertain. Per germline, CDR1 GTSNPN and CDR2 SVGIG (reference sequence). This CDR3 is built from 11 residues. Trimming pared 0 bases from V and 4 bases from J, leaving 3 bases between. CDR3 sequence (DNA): TGTGCCTGGAGTGTGGTCACTGAAGCTTTCTTT. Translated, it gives CAWSVVTEAFF.

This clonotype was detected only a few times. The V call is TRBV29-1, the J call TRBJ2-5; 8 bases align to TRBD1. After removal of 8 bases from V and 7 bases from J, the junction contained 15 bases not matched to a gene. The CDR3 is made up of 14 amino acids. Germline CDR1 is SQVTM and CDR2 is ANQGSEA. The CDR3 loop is CSTGDRGWDGTQYF. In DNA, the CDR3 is TGCAGCACTGGTGACAGGGGTTGGGATGGGACCCAGTACTTC.

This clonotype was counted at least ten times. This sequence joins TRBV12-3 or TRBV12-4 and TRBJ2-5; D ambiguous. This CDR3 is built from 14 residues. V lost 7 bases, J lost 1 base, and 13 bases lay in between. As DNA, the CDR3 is TGTGCCAGCACCCTGGGCCTTTTCCAAGAGACCCAGTACTTC. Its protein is CASTLGLFQETQYF.

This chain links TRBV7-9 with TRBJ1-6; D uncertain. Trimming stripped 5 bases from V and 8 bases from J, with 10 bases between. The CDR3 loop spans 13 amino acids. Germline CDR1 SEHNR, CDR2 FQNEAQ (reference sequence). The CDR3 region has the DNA TGTGCCAGCAGCCGACAATTGGATTCACCCCTCCACTTT. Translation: CASSRQLDSPLHF.

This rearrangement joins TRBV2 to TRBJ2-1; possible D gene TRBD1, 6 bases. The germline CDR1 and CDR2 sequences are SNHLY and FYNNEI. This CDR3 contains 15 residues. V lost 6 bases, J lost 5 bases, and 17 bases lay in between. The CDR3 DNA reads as TGTGCCAGCAGCGTCCCGGGACATATGAACAATGAGCAGTTCTTC. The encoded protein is CASSVPGHMNNEQFF.

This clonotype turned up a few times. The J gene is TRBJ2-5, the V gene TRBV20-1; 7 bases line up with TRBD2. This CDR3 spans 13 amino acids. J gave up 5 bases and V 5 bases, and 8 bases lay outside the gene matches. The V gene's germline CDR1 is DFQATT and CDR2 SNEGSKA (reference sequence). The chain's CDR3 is CSAGGLIRETQYF. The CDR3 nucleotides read TGCAGTGCTGGGGGACTAATTAGGGAGACCCAGTACTTC.

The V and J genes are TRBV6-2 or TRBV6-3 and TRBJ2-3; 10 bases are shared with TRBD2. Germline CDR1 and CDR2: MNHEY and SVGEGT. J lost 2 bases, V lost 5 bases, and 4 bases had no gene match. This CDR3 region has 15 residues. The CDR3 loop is CASSQLAGNTDTQYF. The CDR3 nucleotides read TGTGCCAGCAGTCAACTAGCGGGGAACACAGATACGCAGTATTTT.

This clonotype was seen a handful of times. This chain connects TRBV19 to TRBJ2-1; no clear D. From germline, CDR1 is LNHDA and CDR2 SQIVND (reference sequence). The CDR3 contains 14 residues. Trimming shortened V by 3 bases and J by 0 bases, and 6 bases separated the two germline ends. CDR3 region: CASSIRHSYNEQFF. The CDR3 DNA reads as TGTGCCAGTAGTATCAGACACTCCTACAATGAGCAGTTCTTC.

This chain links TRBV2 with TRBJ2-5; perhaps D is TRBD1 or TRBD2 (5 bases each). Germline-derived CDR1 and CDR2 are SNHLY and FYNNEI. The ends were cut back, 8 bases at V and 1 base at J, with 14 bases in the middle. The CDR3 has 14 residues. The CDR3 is CASFRDALQETQYF. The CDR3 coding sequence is TGTGCCAGCTTCCGGGACGCTCTCCAAGAGACCCAGTACTTC.

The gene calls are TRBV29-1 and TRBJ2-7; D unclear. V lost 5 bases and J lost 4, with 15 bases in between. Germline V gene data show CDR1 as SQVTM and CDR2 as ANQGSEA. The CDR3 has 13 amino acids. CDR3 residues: CSVLLDPGYEQYF. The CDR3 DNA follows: TGCAGCGTTTTATTAGATCCAGGTTACGAGCAGTACTTC.

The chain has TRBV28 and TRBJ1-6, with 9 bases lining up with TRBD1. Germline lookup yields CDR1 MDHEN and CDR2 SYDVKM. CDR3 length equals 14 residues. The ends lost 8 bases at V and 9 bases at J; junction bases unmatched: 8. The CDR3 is CASRGQGEGSPLHF. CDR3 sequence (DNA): TGTGCCAGCCGGGGACAGGGTGAGGGTTCACCCCTCCACTTT.

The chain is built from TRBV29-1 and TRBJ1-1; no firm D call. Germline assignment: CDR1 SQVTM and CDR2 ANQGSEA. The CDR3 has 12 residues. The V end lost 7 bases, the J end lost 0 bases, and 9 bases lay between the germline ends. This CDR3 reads CSAYLLNTEAFF. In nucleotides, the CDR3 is TGCAGCGCCTATCTCCTGAACACTGAAGCTTTCTTT. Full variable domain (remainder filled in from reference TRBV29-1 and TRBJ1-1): SAVISQKPSRDICQRGTSLTIQCQVDSQVTMMFWYRQQPGQSLTLIATANQGSEATYESGFVIDKFPISRPNLTFSTLTVSNMSPEDSSIYLCSAYLLNTEAFFGQGTRLTVV.

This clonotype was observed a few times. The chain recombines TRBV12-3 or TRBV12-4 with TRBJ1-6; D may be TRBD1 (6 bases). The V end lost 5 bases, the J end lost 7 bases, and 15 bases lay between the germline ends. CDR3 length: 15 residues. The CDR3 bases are TGTGCCAGCAGTCAGGGTGGACAGACCAATTCACCCCTCCACTTT. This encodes CASSQGGQTNSPLHF.

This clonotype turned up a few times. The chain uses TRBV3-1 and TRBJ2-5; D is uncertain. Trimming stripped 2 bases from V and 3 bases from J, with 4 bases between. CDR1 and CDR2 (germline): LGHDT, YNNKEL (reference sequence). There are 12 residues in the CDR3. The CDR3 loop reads CASSQIKETQYF. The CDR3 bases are TGTGCCAGCAGCCAAATAAAAGAGACCCAGTACTTC.